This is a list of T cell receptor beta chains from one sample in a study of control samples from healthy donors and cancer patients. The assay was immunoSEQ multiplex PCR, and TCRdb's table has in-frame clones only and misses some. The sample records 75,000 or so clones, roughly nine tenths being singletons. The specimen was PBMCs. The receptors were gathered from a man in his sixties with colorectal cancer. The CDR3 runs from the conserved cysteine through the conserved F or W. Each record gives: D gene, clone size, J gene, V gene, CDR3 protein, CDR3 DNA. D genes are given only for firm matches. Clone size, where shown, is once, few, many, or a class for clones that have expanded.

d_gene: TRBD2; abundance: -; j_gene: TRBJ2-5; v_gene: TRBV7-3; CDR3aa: CASSPLAGGRTQYF; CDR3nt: TGTGCCAGCAGCCCACTAGCGGGGGGGCGGACCCAGTACTTC
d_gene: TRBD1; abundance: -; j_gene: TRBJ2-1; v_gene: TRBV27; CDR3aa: CASSSWTGGNNEQFF; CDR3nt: TGTGCCAGCAGTTCTTGGACAGGGGGAAACAATGAGCAGTTCTTC
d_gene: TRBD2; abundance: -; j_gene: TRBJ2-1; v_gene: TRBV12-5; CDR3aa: CASGLVQTGTSGTNEQFF; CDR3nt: TGTGCTAGTGGTTTGGTTCAAACCGGGACTAGCGGTACCAATGAGCAGTTCTTC
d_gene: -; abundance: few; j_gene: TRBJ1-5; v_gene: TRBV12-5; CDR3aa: CASGQTRDGELGNQPQHF; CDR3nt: TGTGCTAGTGGACAAACCCGGGACGGAGAGTTGGGCAATCAGCCCCAGCATTTT
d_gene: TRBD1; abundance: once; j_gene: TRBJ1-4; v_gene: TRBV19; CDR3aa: CASGQGITANEKLFF; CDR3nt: TGTGCCAGCGGACAGGGGATTACGGCTAATGAAAAACTGTTTTTT
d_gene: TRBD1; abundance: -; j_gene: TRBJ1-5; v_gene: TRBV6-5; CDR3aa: CASRQGGSNQPQHF; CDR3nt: TGTGCCAGCAGACAAGGGGGCTCTAATCAGCCCCAGCATTTT
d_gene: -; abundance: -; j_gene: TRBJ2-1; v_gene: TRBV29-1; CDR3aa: CSAEGGALSSYNEQFF; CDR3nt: TGCAGCGCTGAGGGCGGGGCCCTTAGCTCCTACAATGAGCAGTTCTTC
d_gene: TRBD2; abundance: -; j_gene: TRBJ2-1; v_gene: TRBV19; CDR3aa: CASSTVAGGPYNEQFF; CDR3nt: TGTGCCAGTAGCACTGTAGCGGGGGGGCCCTACAATGAGCAGTTCTTC
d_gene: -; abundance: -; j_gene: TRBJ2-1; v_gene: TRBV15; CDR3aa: CATSRDRNEQFF; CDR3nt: TGTGCCACCAGCAGAGATAGGAATGAGCAGTTCTTC
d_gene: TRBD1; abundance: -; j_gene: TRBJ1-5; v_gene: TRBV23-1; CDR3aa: CASIRGTENQPQHF; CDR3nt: TGCGCCAGCATTCGGGGGACAGAGAATCAGCCCCAGCATTTT
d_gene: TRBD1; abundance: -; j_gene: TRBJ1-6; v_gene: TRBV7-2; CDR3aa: CASSLATGQRGSPLHF; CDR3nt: TGTGCCAGCAGCTTAGCTACGGGACAGAGGGGTTCACCCCTCCACTTT
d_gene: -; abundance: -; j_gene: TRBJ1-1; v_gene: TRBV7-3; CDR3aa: CASSLSGAHTEAFF; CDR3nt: TGTGCCAGCAGCTTATCAGGGGCTCACACTGAAGCTTTCTTT
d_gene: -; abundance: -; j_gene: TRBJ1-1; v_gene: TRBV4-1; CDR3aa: CASSQRRNTEAFF; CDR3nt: TGCGCCAGCAGCCAACGGAGGAACACTGAAGCTTTCTTT
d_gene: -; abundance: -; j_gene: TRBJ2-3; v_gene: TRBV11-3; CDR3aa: CASSLPIVDTQYF; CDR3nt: TGTGCCAGCAGCTTACCAATAGTCGATACGCAGTATTTT
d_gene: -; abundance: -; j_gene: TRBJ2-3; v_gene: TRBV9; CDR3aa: CASSSQRLDTQYF; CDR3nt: TGTGCCAGCAGCTCCCAGCGCCTAGATACGCAGTATTTT
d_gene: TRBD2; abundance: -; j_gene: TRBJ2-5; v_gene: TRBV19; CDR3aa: CASSIWGGETQYF; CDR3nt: TGTGCCAGTAGTATTTGGGGGGGGGAGACCCAGTACTTC
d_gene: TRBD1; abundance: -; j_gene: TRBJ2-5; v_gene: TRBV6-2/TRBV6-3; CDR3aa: CASSRDRGHRGQKETQYF; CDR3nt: TGTGCCAGCAGTAGAGACAGGGGGCACAGGGGGCAGAAGGAGACCCAGTACTTC
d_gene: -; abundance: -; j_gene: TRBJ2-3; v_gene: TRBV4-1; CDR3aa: CASSQFRGAFADTQYF; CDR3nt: TGCGCCAGCAGCCAATTCAGGGGGGCTTTTGCAGATACGCAGTATTTT
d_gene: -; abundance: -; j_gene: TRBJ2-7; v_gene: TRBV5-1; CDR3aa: CASSLGQTVGEQYF; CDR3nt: TGCGCCAGCAGCTTGGGTCAGACTGTCGGGGAGCAGTACTTC
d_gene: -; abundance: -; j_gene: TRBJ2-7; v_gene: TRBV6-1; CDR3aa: CASSEVRGVYYEQYF; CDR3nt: TGTGCCAGCAGTGAAGTACGAGGGGTCTACTACGAGCAGTACTTC
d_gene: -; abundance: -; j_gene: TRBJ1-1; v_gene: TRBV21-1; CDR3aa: CASSENTEAFF; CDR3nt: TGTGCCAGCAGCGAAAACACTGAAGCTTTCTTT
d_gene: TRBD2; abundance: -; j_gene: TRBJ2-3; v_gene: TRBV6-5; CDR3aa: CASSYSPAGGTDTQYF; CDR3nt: TGTGCCAGCAGTTACTCTCCAGCGGGGGGCACAGATACGCAGTATTTT
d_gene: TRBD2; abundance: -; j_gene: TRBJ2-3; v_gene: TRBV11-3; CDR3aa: CASSHLAEFSTDTQYF; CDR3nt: TGTGCCAGCAGCCATCTAGCGGAGTTTAGCACAGATACGCAGTATTTT
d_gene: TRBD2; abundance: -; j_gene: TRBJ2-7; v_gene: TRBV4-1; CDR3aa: CASSQDWGGTSYEQYF; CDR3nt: TGCGCCAGCAGCCAAGATTGGGGGGGTACTTCCTACGAGCAGTACTTC
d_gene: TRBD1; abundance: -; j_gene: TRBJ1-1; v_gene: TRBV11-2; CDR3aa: CASRETGVTEAFF; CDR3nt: TGTGCCAGCAGAGAGACAGGGGTCACTGAAGCTTTCTTT
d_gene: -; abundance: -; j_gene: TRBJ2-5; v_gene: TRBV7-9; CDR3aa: CASSLADQETQYF; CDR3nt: TGTGCCAGCAGCTTAGCAGATCAAGAGACCCAGTACTTC
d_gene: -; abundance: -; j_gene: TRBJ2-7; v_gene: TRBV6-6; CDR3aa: CASSLRDGLEQYF; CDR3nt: TGTGCCAGCAGTTTACGGGACGGCCTGGAGCAGTACTTC
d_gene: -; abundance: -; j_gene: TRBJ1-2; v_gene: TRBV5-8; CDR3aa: CASSLLQGNYGYTF; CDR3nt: TGTGCCAGCAGCTTACTACAGGGAAACTATGGCTACACCTTC
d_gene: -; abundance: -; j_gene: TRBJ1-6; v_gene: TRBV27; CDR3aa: CASSLVRVADNSPLHF; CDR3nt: TGTGCCAGCAGTTTAGTGAGAGTCGCCGATAATTCACCCCTCCACTTT
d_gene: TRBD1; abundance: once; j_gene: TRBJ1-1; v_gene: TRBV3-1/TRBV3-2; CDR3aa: CASSQGTGEAFF; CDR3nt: TGTGCCAGCAGCCAGGGGACAGGAGAAGCTTTCTTT
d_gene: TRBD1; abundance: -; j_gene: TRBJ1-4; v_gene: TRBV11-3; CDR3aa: CASSPRPDRGRNEKLFF; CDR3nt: TGTGCCAGCAGCCCAAGACCCGACAGGGGCCGAAATGAAAAACTGTTTTTT
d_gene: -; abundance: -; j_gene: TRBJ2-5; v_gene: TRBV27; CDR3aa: CASTVGGEETQYF; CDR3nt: TGTGCCAGCACCGTAGGGGGGGAGGAGACCCAGTACTTC
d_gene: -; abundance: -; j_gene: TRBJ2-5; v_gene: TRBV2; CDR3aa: CASKSGGPVQETQYF; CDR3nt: TGTGCCAGCAAATCCGGGGGGCCTGTGCAAGAGACCCAGTACTTC